Listed here are 5 T cell receptor beta chains from one sample, sequenced in a study of OX40 agonist ivuxolimab in advanced cancers. Data came from immunoSEQ multiplex PCR; TCRdb stores just in-frame clones and leaves some out. The sample has roughly 80,000 clones, about 82% seen once. This specimen consisted of CD4+ or CD8+ T cells sorted from blood, obtained in a trial of the OX40 agonist ivuxolimab. These receptors were taken from an adult with an advanced solid tumor such as melanoma, head and neck, liver or kidney cancer.

This sequence joins TRBV28 and TRBJ2-7; 7 nucleotides align to TRBD2. Germline loops: CDR1 MDHEN, CDR2 SYDVKM. The CDR3 sequence is 15 residues long. Unmatched junction bases numbered 7, after V lost 5 bases and J lost 0 bases. The CDR3 loop reads CASSGEGLGSYEQYF. The CDR3 coding sequence is TGTGCCAGCAGTGGGGAGGGTCTGGGCTCCTACGAGCAGTACTTC.

The chain joins TRBV4-1 to TRBJ2-1; 16 bases line up with TRBD2. Germline CDR1 is MGHRA and CDR2 is YSYEKL. Trimming at V came to 1 base and at J to 5 bases, leaving 14 bases not matched to a gene. The CDR3 extends over 21 amino acids. The CDR3 sequence is CASSQVPAGTSGRVRDNEQFF. In nucleotides, the CDR3 is TGCGCCAGCAGCCAAGTCCCCGCCGGGACTAGCGGGAGGGTTAGGGACAATGAGCAGTTCTTC.

The V call is TRBV6-1, the J call TRBJ2-3; 12 bases align to TRBD2. The germline V gene has CDR1 MNHNS and CDR2 SASEGT. The CDR3 has 15 amino acids. The V segment lost 6 bases and the J segment 0 bases; nucleotides outside the gene matches: 1. CDR3 coding DNA: TGTGCCAGCAGCGGACTAGCGGGGAGCACAGATACGCAGTATTTT. Its translation is CASSGLAGSTDTQYF.

V is TRBV6-1 and J is TRBJ2-7, with D perhaps matching TRBD1 or TRBD2 (5 bases each). The CDR3 length is 13 residues. Germline CDR1 reads MNHNS; CDR2 reads SASEGT. The V end was cut by 7 bases, the J end by 4 bases, with 14 bases between. This CDR3 is CASTEGYRYEQYF. In DNA, the CDR3 is TGTGCCAGCACCGAGGGGTATAGATACGAGCAGTACTTC.

The chain employs TRBV6-5 and TRBJ1-6; D is ambiguous. Between the trimmed V and J ends, which lost 5 bases and 10 bases, there was a span of 6 bases. CDR3 length equals 11 residues. Germline V gene sequence: CDR1 MNHEY, CDR2 SVGAGI. CDR3 sequence reads: CASSEQSPLHF. CDR3 in DNA: TGTGCCAGCAGTGAACAGTCACCCCTCCACTTT.